These T cell receptor beta chains were read from a single sample in a study of blood T cell repertoires in COVID-19. Only in-frame clones appear in the TCRdb table, and some are missing; sequencing was by immunoSEQ multiplex PCR. The sample carries approximately 160,000 clones, around 84% recorded once. Sample: peripheral blood. These TCRs come from a man aged 45-65 years with active or convalescent COVID-19. Both conserved end residues are part of each CDR3. The size entry is marked missing in some rows and otherwise reads once, few, many or a size class.

cdr3_length j_call clone_size v_call cdr3_aa
16 TRBJ2-5 - TRBV18 CASSRSTSGGAETQYF
18 TRBJ2-2 - TRBV4-3 CASSQDIRGGANTGELFF
18 TRBJ1-5 - TRBV10-1 CASSPSPTGTEQDQPQHF
17 TRBJ2-1 - TRBV24-1 CATSDADSSGAYNEQFF
13 TRBJ1-2 - TRBV3-1/TRBV3-2 CASSLDRFYGYTF
16 TRBJ1-6 - TRBV4-3 CASSQDRRQLTSPLHF
17 TRBJ1-3 few TRBV4-1 CASSQGGGRDSGNTIYF
13 TRBJ2-3 - TRBV29-1 CSGARGSTDTQYF
15 TRBJ2-1 - TRBV19 CASISGGGSYNEQFF
13 TRBJ2-7 - TRBV5-1 CASSGQGSYEQYF
14 TRBJ1-1 - TRBV5-1 CASSLFRGDTEAFF
15 TRBJ1-6 - TRBV5-6 CASSWGWDSNSPLHF
14 TRBJ2-7 - TRBV9 CASSDQLQGYEQYF
15 TRBJ2-1 - TRBV6-2/TRBV6-3 CASSYSVLADNEQFF
14 TRBJ2-7 - TRBV6-5 CASSSQDSFYEQYF
15 TRBJ2-5 - TRBV5-1 CASSSSGLAEETQYF
18 TRBJ2-1 - TRBV4-3 CASSQAVVGTSGRDKQFF
11 TRBJ2-1 few TRBV7-9 CASSSSNEQFF
14 TRBJ2-5 - TRBV19 CASKARRSQETQYF
14 TRBJ2-5 - TRBV6-1 CASSETGPPETQYF
13 TRBJ1-5 few TRBV3-1/TRBV3-2 CASSQGRSQPQHF
16 TRBJ2-5 - TRBV7-3 CASSSRSPGVGETQYF
16 TRBJ1-3 - TRBV9 CASSVDGTISGNTIYF
16 TRBJ2-3 - TRBV27 CASSLSIRDLTDTQYF
11 TRBJ2-5 - TRBV2 CAIAVRETQYF
14 TRBJ1-1 once TRBV7-8 CASSLTGGATEAFF
16 TRBJ2-5 - TRBV19 CASTWTSGTNQETQYF
15 TRBJ1-6 - TRBV4-2 CASSLGTDVNSPLHF
15 TRBJ2-1 - TRBV11-3 CASSPDRREYNEQFF
15 TRBJ1-2 once TRBV3-1/TRBV3-2 CASSLVDRASYGYTF
18 TRBJ2-3 - TRBV7-3 CASSLMASGDTSTDTQYF
14 TRBJ2-2 - TRBV21-1 CASSWTGRTGELFF
13 TRBJ1-5 - TRBV7-3 CASSPYDKQPQHF
18 TRBJ2-2 - TRBV19 CASSIEEETGAYTGELFF
15 TRBJ1-1 - TRBV6-1 CASRPRGGGNTEAFF
15 TRBJ2-7 - TRBV7-2 CASSYLPDSVDEQYF
14 TRBJ1-5 - TRBV10-3 CAISAGRENQPQHF
11 TRBJ2-3 once TRBV20-1 CSAAGTDTQYF
17 TRBJ2-2 few TRBV11-3 CASSSPMSGRAVGELFF
15 TRBJ2-1 - TRBV3-1/TRBV3-2 CASSQGGGTHNEQFF
12 TRBJ1-6 - TRBV5-6 CASSPGTGALIF
12 TRBJ2-1 - TRBV9 CASSVVFNEQFF
18 TRBJ1-5 - TRBV15 CATSRDRTGTYSNQPQHF
16 TRBJ1-2 - TRBV10-2 CASSENLAGERHGYTF
13 TRBJ2-7 few TRBV5-1 CASSRGQGYEQYF
16 TRBJ1-5 - TRBV18 CASSAGSGGAGQPQHF
15 TRBJ2-2 - TRBV1 CTSSYPRGPAGELFF
15 TRBJ1-6 - TRBV18 CASSPKSSYNSPLHF
14 TRBJ1-6 - TRBV7-3 CASSFRGGNSPLHF